This T cell receptor beta chain was captured by sequencing in a study of shared clonotypes between healthy human individuals. Study-level points and caveats: Tissue TCR repertoires likely differ from these blood-only repertoires. Generally, naive subsets (rather than memory subsets) showed larger estimated richness.

About this clone itself: Antigen: not known.

The CDR3 runs to 14 residues. With 6 bases clipped from V and 9 bases from J, the junction kept 4 bases outside the gene matches. Germline lookup yields CDR1 MNHEY and CDR2 SVGAGI. TCRdb's table, derived via immunoSEQ multiplex PCR, lists solely in-frame clones and lacks some. The sample lists 2 million to 2.5 million clones; approximately 95% were seen once. This chain links TRBV6-5 with TRBJ1-6; TRBD1 matches at 11 bases. Source material: naive CD4+ T cells sorted from blood. Sample subset: CD45RA+ positively selected. This TCR derives from a man between 18 and 35 years old in good health. CDR3 DNA sequence: TGTGCCAGCAGCTCCGGACAGGGGGCTTCACCCCTCCACTTT. Residues: CASSSGQGASPLHF.